This TCR beta chain was sequenced in a study of CXCR3-negative and CXCR3-positive naive CD8 T cells. Study as a whole: Across all libraries, TRB reads numbered about 135 million, with about 1.5 +/- 0.3 million in each library.

The CDR3 covers 13 residues. Germline-derived CDR1 and CDR2 are SEHNR and FQNEAQ (reference sequence). Naive CD8+ T cells showed CD45RO-CCR7+CD27+CD95-. The authors prepared UMI-labeled TRB cDNA libraries by 5' RACE. TCRdb re-called the 5' RACE reads and gives one entry per CDR3 protein, without DNA. The sample has about 82,000 distinct CDR3 sequences. V usage is TRBV7-9 and J usage is TRBJ2-2. The sequenced material came from naive CXCR3- CD8+ T cells from blood. Subset described: CD45RO-CCR7+CD27+CD95- naive CD8+ T cells lacking CXCR3 (TNR3-). This sequence was found in a human donor in good health. Some clones in this sample may be carry-over from other donors' samples. CDR3 amino acids: CASSYLDTGELFF.